The present TCR beta chain was sequenced within a study of cytomegalovirus exposure and HLA in healthy donors. Use of 60 Vbeta and 13 Jbeta primers characterized the PCR. Assay: immunoSEQ multiplex PCR; the TCRdb copy retains only in-frame clones and omits some. The top ten clones hold 0.35% to 0.4% of a sample with about 150,000 clones, about four fifths of them seen once. V lost 2 bases and J 6 bases, leaving 10 bases between the germline ends. The length of the CDR3 is 13 residues. CDR1 is MNHEY, CDR2 SMNVEV, per germline (reference sequence). The chain is built from TRBV27 and TRBJ1-1; D is possibly TRBD1 (6 bases). The clonotype comes from a boy under 10 years old in good health and CMV-seronegative. Sequencing was performed on PBMCs. CDR3 residues: CASSLAGAPEAFF. The CDR3 region has the DNA TGTGCCAGCAGTTTAGCGGGGGCCCCTGAAGCTTTCTTT.